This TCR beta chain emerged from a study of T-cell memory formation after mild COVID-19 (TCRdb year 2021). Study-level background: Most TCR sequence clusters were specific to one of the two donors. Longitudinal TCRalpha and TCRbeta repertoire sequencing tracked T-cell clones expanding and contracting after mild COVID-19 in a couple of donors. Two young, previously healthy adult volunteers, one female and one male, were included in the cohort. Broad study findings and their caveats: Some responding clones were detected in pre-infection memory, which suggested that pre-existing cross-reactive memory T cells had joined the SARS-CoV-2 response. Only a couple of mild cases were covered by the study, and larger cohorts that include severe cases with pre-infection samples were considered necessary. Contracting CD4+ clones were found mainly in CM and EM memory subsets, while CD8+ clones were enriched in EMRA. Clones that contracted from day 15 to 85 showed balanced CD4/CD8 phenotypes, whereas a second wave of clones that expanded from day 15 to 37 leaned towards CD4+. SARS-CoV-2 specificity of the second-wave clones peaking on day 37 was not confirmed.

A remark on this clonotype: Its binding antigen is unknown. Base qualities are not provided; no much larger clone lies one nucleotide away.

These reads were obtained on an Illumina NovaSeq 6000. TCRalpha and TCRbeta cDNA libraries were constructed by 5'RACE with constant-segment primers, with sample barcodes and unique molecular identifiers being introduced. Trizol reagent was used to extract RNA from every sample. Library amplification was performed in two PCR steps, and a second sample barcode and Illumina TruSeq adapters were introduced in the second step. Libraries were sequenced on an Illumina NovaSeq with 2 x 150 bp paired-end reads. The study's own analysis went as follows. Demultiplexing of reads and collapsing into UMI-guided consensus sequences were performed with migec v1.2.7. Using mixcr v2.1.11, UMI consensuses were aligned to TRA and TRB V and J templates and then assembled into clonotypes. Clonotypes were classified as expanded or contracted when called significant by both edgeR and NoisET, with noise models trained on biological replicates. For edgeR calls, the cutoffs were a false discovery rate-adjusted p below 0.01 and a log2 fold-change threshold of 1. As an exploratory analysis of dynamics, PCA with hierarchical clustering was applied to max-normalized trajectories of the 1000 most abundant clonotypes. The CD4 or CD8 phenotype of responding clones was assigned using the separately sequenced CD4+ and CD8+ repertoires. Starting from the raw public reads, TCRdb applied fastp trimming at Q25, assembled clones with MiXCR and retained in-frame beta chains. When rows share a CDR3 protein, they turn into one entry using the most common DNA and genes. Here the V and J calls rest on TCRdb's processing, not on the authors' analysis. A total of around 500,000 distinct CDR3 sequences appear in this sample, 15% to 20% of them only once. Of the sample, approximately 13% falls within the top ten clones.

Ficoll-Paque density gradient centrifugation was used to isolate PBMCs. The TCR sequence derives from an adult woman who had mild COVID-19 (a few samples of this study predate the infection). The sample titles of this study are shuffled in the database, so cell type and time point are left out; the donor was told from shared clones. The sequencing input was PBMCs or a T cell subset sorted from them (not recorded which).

The CDR3 sequence is CSARDVAGVGEQYF. The bases are TGCAGTGCTAGAGATGTGGCGGGAGTTGGCGAGCAGTACTTC. The chain was built from TRBV20-1 and TRBJ2-7, and 7 junction bases match TRBD2. From a lookup of the germline V gene (reference sequence), CDR1 and CDR2 are DFQATT and SNEGSKA. The CDR3 holds 14 amino acids from the cysteine to the phenylalanine. Here the CDR3 DNA is all that survives: 42 bases in frame from base 1. Trimming leaves V shorter by 0 bases and J shorter by 6 bases, with the junction holding 8 bases beyond the gene matches.